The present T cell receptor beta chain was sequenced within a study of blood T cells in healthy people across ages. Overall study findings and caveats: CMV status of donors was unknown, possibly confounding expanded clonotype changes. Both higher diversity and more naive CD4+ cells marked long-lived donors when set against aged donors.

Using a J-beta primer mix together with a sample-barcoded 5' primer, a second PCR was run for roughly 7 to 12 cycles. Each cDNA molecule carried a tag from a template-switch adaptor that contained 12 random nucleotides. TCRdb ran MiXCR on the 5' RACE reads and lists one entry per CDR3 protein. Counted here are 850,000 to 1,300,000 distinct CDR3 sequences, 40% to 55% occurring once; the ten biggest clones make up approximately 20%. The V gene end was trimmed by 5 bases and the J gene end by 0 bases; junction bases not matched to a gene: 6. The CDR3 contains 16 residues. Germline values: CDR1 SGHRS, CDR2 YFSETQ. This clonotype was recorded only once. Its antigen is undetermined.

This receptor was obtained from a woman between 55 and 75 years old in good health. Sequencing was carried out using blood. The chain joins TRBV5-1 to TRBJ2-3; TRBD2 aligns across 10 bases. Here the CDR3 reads CASRRDSGRSTDTQYF. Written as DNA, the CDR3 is TGCGCCAGCAGACGTGATAGCGGGAGGAGCACAGATACGCAGTATTTT.